The rows below give T cell receptor beta chains drawn from one sample of a study of T cell repertoires in cytomegalovirus infection. The antigens of these receptors remain unknown. TCRdb reprocessed the reads via MiXCR and lists one record per CDR3 protein. The sample includes hundreds of thousands of distinct CDR3 sequences, 30% to 40% of them seen just once. The specimen comprised cultured PBMCs, sampled from culture after CMV antigen stimulation. The receptor source for this set is a human donor in good health (CMV status not recorded). Some clones in this sample may be carry-over from other donors' samples. Both conserved end residues are part of each CDR3. D genes are given only for firm matches. Where a row states a size, it is once, few, many or the class of an expanded clone; other rows omit it.

cdr3_nt: TGTGCCATCAGTGAACAAGGTTTTAATTCACCCCTCCACTTT; cdr3_aa: CAISEQGFNSPLHF; clone_size: many; j_call: TRBJ1-6; cdr3_length: 14; v_call: TRBV10-3; d_call: NA
cdr3_nt: TGTGCCAGTAGTATAGAAACCCCGGGACTAGCGTATGTAGATGAGCAGTTCTTC; cdr3_aa: CASSIETPGLAYVDEQFF; clone_size: few; j_call: TRBJ2-1; cdr3_length: 18; v_call: TRBV19; d_call: TRBD2
cdr3_nt: TGTGCCAGCAGCTTACACTGGAGTTCCAGAAACACCATATATTTT; cdr3_aa: CASSLHWSSRNTIYF; clone_size: few; j_call: TRBJ1-3; cdr3_length: 15; v_call: TRBV7-2; d_call: NA
cdr3_nt: TGTGCCAGTAGTATAGCCCCCCGCGGGCAGCAGTTCTTC; cdr3_aa: CASSIAPRGQQFF; clone_size: NA; j_call: TRBJ2-1; cdr3_length: 13; v_call: TRBV19; d_call: NA
cdr3_nt: TGTGCCGTACTAAACAGGTTCGGAAACACCATATATTTT; cdr3_aa: CAVLNRFGNTIYF; clone_size: NA; j_call: TRBJ1-3; cdr3_length: 13; v_call: TRBV10-3; d_call: NA
cdr3_nt: TGTGCCACCAGTGATTTGCGGGACAATGAGCAGTTCTTC; cdr3_aa: CATSDLRDNEQFF; clone_size: NA; j_call: TRBJ2-1; cdr3_length: 13; v_call: TRBV24-1; d_call: NA
cdr3_nt: TGTGCCAGCAGTTACTTTAGCGGGAGAGAGACCCAGTACTTC; cdr3_aa: CASSYFSGRETQYF; clone_size: NA; j_call: TRBJ2-5; cdr3_length: 14; v_call: TRBV6-5; d_call: TRBD2
cdr3_nt: TGCAGTGCTAGAGATCGACTAGCGGGAAGACGAGAGACCCAGTACTTC; cdr3_aa: CSARDRLAGRRETQYF; clone_size: once; j_call: TRBJ2-5; cdr3_length: 16; v_call: TRBV20-1; d_call: TRBD2
cdr3_nt: TGTGCCAGTAGCCCCGGTGGGGGGTCCTACAATGAGCAGTTCTTC; cdr3_aa: CASSPGGGSYNEQFF; clone_size: NA; j_call: TRBJ2-1; cdr3_length: 15; v_call: TRBV19; d_call: NA
cdr3_nt: TGTGCCAGCAGCCCCGCCCCTCCCGGAGGAACCACAGATACGCAGTATTTT; cdr3_aa: CASSPAPPGGTTDTQYF; clone_size: few; j_call: TRBJ2-3; cdr3_length: 17; v_call: TRBV7-6; d_call: NA
cdr3_nt: TGTGCCAGCAGTACAGCAAGCGGATCTCTATACGGCTACACCTTC; cdr3_aa: CASSTASGSLYGYTF; clone_size: NA; j_call: TRBJ1-2; cdr3_length: 15; v_call: TRBV28; d_call: NA
cdr3_nt: TGCAGTGCTAGAGGGGACTCTGGGGCCAACGTCCTGACTTTC; cdr3_aa: CSARGDSGANVLTF; clone_size: NA; j_call: TRBJ2-6; cdr3_length: 14; v_call: TRBV20-1; d_call: NA
cdr3_nt: TGTGCCAGCAGCAGCTCCAGCGGTGGCACCGGGGAGCTGTTTTTT; cdr3_aa: CASSSSSGGTGELFF; clone_size: many; j_call: TRBJ2-2; cdr3_length: 15; v_call: TRBV7-8; d_call: NA
cdr3_nt: TGTGCCAGCAGCGAACAGGGGGCAGGCACCGGGGAGCTGTTTTTT; cdr3_aa: CASSEQGAGTGELFF; clone_size: NA; j_call: TRBJ2-2; cdr3_length: 15; v_call: TRBV13; d_call: TRBD1
cdr3_nt: TGTGCCAGCAGCCAAGCTCCGTCAGGGTACGGCGGGGAGCTGTTTTTT; cdr3_aa: CASSQAPSGYGGELFF; clone_size: NA; j_call: TRBJ2-2; cdr3_length: 16; v_call: TRBV14; d_call: NA
cdr3_nt: TGTGCCAGCAGCTGGACTAGCGGGACCGGGTGGCAGTACTTC; cdr3_aa: CASSWTSGTGWQYF; clone_size: NA; j_call: TRBJ2-7; cdr3_length: 14; v_call: TRBV14; d_call: TRBD2
cdr3_nt: TGTGCTAGCAGCTCAAACCTGGGACAGAACAATGAGCAGTTCTTC; cdr3_aa: CASSSNLGQNNEQFF; clone_size: NA; j_call: TRBJ2-1; cdr3_length: 15; v_call: TRBV7-6; d_call: TRBD1
cdr3_nt: TGTGCCAGCAGCTTATTGCTACGGGGGGTCGGTGAGACCCAGTACTTC; cdr3_aa: CASSLLLRGVGETQYF; clone_size: NA; j_call: TRBJ2-5; cdr3_length: 16; v_call: TRBV7-9; d_call: TRBD2
cdr3_nt: TGCGCCAGCAGCCAAGAAAGTTTGGTGTCAAATTCACCCCTCCACTTT; cdr3_aa: CASSQESLVSNSPLHF; clone_size: few; j_call: TRBJ1-6; cdr3_length: 16; v_call: TRBV4-1; d_call: NA
cdr3_nt: TGTGCCAGCAGTGACTGGACAGGGCTCGGGTCCCAGCCCCAGCATTTT; cdr3_aa: CASSDWTGLGSQPQHF; clone_size: NA; j_call: TRBJ1-5; cdr3_length: 16; v_call: TRBV28; d_call: TRBD1
cdr3_nt: TGTGCCAGCTTCGGGACTAGAAGCGACGCTGAGCAGTTCTTC; cdr3_aa: CASFGTRSDAEQFF; clone_size: NA; j_call: TRBJ2-1; cdr3_length: 14; v_call: TRBV27; d_call: TRBD2
cdr3_nt: TGTGCCAGCAGTAGGACAGCGAGGAGCGAGCAGTACTTC; cdr3_aa: CASSRTARSEQYF; clone_size: NA; j_call: TRBJ2-7; cdr3_length: 13; v_call: TRBV28; d_call: NA